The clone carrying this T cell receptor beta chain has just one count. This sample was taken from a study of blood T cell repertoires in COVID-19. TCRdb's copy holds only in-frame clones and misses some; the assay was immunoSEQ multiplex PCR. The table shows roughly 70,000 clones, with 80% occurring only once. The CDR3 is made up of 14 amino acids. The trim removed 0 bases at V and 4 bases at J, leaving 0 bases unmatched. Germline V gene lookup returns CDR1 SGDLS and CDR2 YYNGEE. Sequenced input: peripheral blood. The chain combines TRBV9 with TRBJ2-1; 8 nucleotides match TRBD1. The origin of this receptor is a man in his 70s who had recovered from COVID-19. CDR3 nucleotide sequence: TGTGCCAGCAGCGTAGGGACAGGGTACAATGAGCAGTTCTTC. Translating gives CASSVGTGYNEQFF.